Listed here are 10 T cell receptor beta chains from one sample, sequenced in a study of cytomegalovirus exposure and HLA in healthy donors. PCR involved 60 Vbeta and 13 Jbeta primers. Repertoires were generated with immunoSEQ multiplex PCR, while TCRdb's copy carries only in-frame clones and drops some. The sample lists about 140,000 clones; 70% to 80% were seen once. The sample comprised PBMCs. Every receptor here comes from a woman aged 60-75 years in good health and CMV-seropositive.

This clone was detected only a few times. This chain links TRBV9 with TRBJ1-4, with a tentative D call TRBD1 (5 bases). Trimming pared 4 bases from V and 7 bases from J, leaving 20 bases between. The CDR3 totals 16 residues. Germline CDR1 SGDLS, CDR2 YYNGEE. This CDR3 reads CASSPRRNERGEKLFF. In nucleotides, the CDR3 is TGTGCCAGCAGCCCCCGCCGGAACGAAAGGGGTGAAAAACTGTTTTTT.

The gene calls are TRBV28 and TRBJ2-7; tentative D call: TRBD2 (6 bases). CDR1 MDHEN and CDR2 SYDVKM come from the germline V gene. The CDR3 has 13 amino acids. V lost 8 bases and J 2 bases, leaving 13 bases between the germline ends. The CDR3 DNA reads as TGTGCCAGCCGGGACTCGAGGACCTACGAGCAGTACTTC. It specifies CASRDSRTYEQYF. Using reference TRBV28 and TRBJ2-7 for the parts outside the CDR3, the full variable domain is DVKVTQSSRYLVKRTGEKVFLECVQDMDHENMFWYRQDPGLGLRLIYFSYDVKMKEKGDIPEGYSVSREKKERFSLILESASTNQTSMYLCASRDSRTYEQYFGPGTRLTVT.

CDR3 protein: CAWSAQGPYGYTF. The CDR3 bases are TGTGCCTGGAGTGCTCAGGGCCCCTATGGCTACACCTTC. The chain combines TRBV30 with TRBJ1-2; D is possibly TRBD1 (5 bases). Germline V gene sequence: CDR1 GTSNPN, CDR2 SVGIG (reference sequence). This CDR3 is 13 amino acids long. V was trimmed by 1 base and J by 4 bases, leaving 10 bases between them.

The CDR3 bases are TGTGCCAGCAGCGTACAGGGGGCGTACGGCTACACCTTC. Translating gives CASSVQGAYGYTF. The genes are TRBV5-4 and TRBJ1-2, with 9 bases lining up with TRBD1. Germline loops: CDR1 SGHNT, CDR2 YYREEE (reference sequence). The ends lost 4 bases at V and 8 bases at J; junction bases unmatched: 6. The CDR3 is 13 amino acids.

This clone was seen once. The J gene is TRBJ2-7, the V gene TRBV5-1; 7 bases fit TRBD2. V lost 2 bases and J lost 3; bases outside the gene matches: 2. The CDR3 spans 13 residues. The V gene's germline CDR1 is SGHRS and CDR2 YFSETQ. As DNA, the CDR3 is TGCGCCAGCAGCTTTCGGGGGGACTACGAGCAGTACTTC. This translates into CASSFRGDYEQYF.

This chain links TRBV30 with TRBJ1-4; D is unresolved. CDR1 GTSNPN and CDR2 SVGIG come from the germline V gene (reference sequence). Trimming pared 2 bases from V and 8 bases from J, leaving 12 bases between. The CDR3 has 13 amino acids. Here the CDR3 reads CAWSTPRREKLFF. In DNA, the CDR3 is TGTGCCTGGAGTACTCCACGAAGAGAAAAACTGTTTTTT. Full variable domain (rest looked up from reference TRBV30 and TRBJ1-4): SQTIHQWPATLVQPVGSPLSLECTVEGTSNPNLYWYRQAAGRGLQLLFYSVGIGQISSEVPQNLSASRPQDRQFILSSKKLLLSDSGFYLCAWSTPRREKLFFGSGTQLSVL.

This sequence joins TRBV19 and TRBJ2-3; no clear D. The germline V and J ends were trimmed by 6 bases and 0 bases, with 4 bases remaining between them. This CDR3 is 12 amino acids long. Germline CDR1 and CDR2: LNHDA and SQIVND (reference sequence). The CDR3 reads CASSPSTDTQYF. The CDR3 nucleotides are TGTGCCAGTAGCCCTAGCACAGATACGCAGTATTTT.

The chain carries TRBV14 and TRBJ2-7; no reliable D call. The length of the CDR3 is 11 residues. V shed 5 bases and J shed 7 bases, with 9 bases lying between them. Germline CDR1 SGHDN, CDR2 FVKESK. DNA of the CDR3: TGTGCCAGCAGCTTCTCTCGTGAGCAGTACTTC. This encodes CASSFSREQYF.

DNA for the CDR3: TGTGCTAGTGGTCCATATCGGGACAACTGGCAAAGCAATCAGCCCCAGCATTTT. It yields the protein CASGPYRDNWQSNQPQHF. This sequence joins TRBV12-5 and TRBJ1-5; D possibly corresponds to TRBD1 (6 bases). The CDR3 runs 18 residues. Germline V gene sequence: CDR1 LGHNT, CDR2 FRNRAP. V shed 5 bases and J shed 1 base, with 21 bases lying between them. The full variable domain, completed using reference TRBV12-5 and TRBJ1-5, is DARVTQTPRHKVTEMGQEVTMRCQPILGHNTVFWYRQTMMQGLELLAYFRNRAPLDDSGMPKDRFSAEMPDATLATLKIQPSEPRDSAVYFCASGPYRDNWQSNQPQHFGDGTRLSIL.

This chain uses TRBV2 with TRBJ1-1; D remains unclear. The V and J ends lost 6 bases and 0 bases respectively, with 8 bases between them. This CDR3 is 13 amino acids long. Germline V gene lookup returns CDR1 SNHLY and CDR2 FYNNEI. The CDR3 DNA reads TGTGCCAGCAGCTTAGGAGTGAACACTGAAGCTTTCTTT. As protein: CASSLGVNTEAFF.